The next 17 T cell receptor beta chains were all read from a single sample in a study of OX40 agonist ivuxolimab in advanced cancers. Library preparation used the immunoSEQ multiplex PCR assay. The clones in this table, taken by TCRdb from immuneACCESS, are in-frame only. Not every clone is retained; where verified, under half of the shortfall comes from an unresolved V gene, and the cause of the rest is unknown. The sample table records tens of thousands of clones; roughly 86% of these occur just once. In total, the top ten clones hold roughly 10% of the sample. The sample was CD4+ or CD8+ T cells sorted from blood, taken in a trial of the OX40 agonist ivuxolimab. Every receptor here comes from an adult with an advanced solid tumor such as melanoma, head and neck, liver or kidney cancer.

This chain connects TRBV27 to TRBJ1-5; maybe TRBD1 (5 bases). The length of the CDR3 is 15 residues. The V gene's germline CDR1 is MNHEY and CDR2 SMNVEV (reference sequence). V was pared by 5 bases and J by 0 bases, with 11 bases between. CDR3 DNA: TGTGCCAGCAGTCCTGTTAGGGGTAGCAATCAGCCCCAGCATTTT. This translates into CASSPVRGSNQPQHF.

The genes are TRBV5-8 and TRBJ2-3; a possible D gene is TRBD2 (6 bases). This CDR3 is 14 amino acids long. Germline loops: CDR1 SGHTS, CDR2 YDEGEE. V was pared by 0 bases and J by 4 bases, with 9 bases between. CDR3 DNA: TGTGCCAGCAGCTTGGAGTGGGGGGCAGATACGCAGTATTTT. Residues: CASSLEWGADTQYF.

The rearrangement links TRBV2 to TRBJ2-1; the match to TRBD1 covers 10 bases. V was pared by 7 bases and J by 2 bases, with 8 bases of the junction left unmatched. Germline assignment: CDR1 SNHLY and CDR2 FYNNEI. The CDR3 covers 16 residues. The CDR3 reads CASTNTGTGAYNEQFF. Here the CDR3 DNA reads TGTGCCAGCACCAACACCGGGACAGGGGCCTACAATGAGCAGTTCTTC.

The chain uses TRBV27 and TRBJ2-1; 7 bases fit TRBD2. The CDR3 loop spans 17 amino acids. Germline CDR1 and CDR2: MNHEY and SMNVEV (reference sequence). V gave up 0 bases and J gave up 2 bases; unmatched junction bases: 7. The CDR3 DNA reads TGTGCCAGCAGTTTATCGGGTGGGGGGGACCCCTACAATGAGCAGTTCTTC. Translating gives CASSLSGGGDPYNEQFF.

The genes are TRBV10-3 and TRBJ1-5; possible D gene TRBD1, 6 bases. Germline V lookup: CDR1 ENHRY, CDR2 SYGVKD. This CDR3 comprises 17 residues. Trimming removed 2 bases from V and 0 bases from J, with 14 bases in between. In DNA, the CDR3 is TGTGCCATCAGTGAGCCGCCAGGGACAACTAGCAATCAGCCCCAGCATTTT. Translated, it gives CAISEPPGTTSNQPQHF.

The V gene is TRBV5-1, the J gene TRBJ2-3; D possibly corresponds to TRBD2 (6 bases). This CDR3 region has 16 residues. V was shortened by 5 bases and J by 1 base, with 17 bases between the two germline ends. Germline V gene lookup returns CDR1 SGHRS and CDR2 YFSETQ. The CDR3 DNA sequence: TGCGCCAGCAGAAGGGGAGCGGGCCTCCGCACAGATACGCAGTATTTT. Protein product: CASRRGAGLRTDTQYF.

The rearrangement links TRBV27 to TRBJ2-5; 9 bases fit TRBD2. Losses at the gene ends were 3 bases for V and 5 bases for J; bases not matched to a gene: 7. The CDR3 has 15 residues. Germline V lookup: CDR1 MNHEY, CDR2 SMNVEV (reference sequence). The CDR3 coding sequence is TGTGCCAGCAGTTTTAAGCGGGGGGCCTGGGAGACCCAGTACTTC. This codes for CASSFKRGAWETQYF.

The chain joins TRBV19 to TRBJ1-6; perhaps TRBD1 as D (6 bases). This CDR3 spans 16 amino acids. Germline CDR1 is LNHDA and CDR2 is SQIVND (reference sequence). V shed 5 bases and J shed 6 bases, with 17 bases lying between them. The CDR3 sequence: CASSAYSGAPNSPLHF. CDR3 DNA: TGTGCCAGTAGTGCCTATTCAGGGGCGCCTAATTCACCCCTCCACTTT.

V usage is TRBV10-2 and J usage is TRBJ2-2; TRBD2 is a possible D gene (7 bases). The germline CDR1 and CDR2 sequences are WSHSY and SAAADI. The CDR3 is 14 residues long. V was trimmed by 3 bases and J by 7 bases, leaving 12 bases between them. This CDR3 reads CASSDGGRVGELFF. CDR3 DNA sequence: TGCGCCAGCAGTGACGGGGGGCGGGTCGGGGAGCTGTTTTTT.

V gene TRBV4-1 combines with J gene TRBJ2-1; D may match TRBD1 or TRBD2 (6 bases each). V was trimmed by 4 bases and J by 6 bases, leaving 16 bases between them. CDR1 is MGHRA, CDR2 YSYEKL, per germline. CDR3 size: 15 residues. Here the CDR3 reads CASSRVGGRSNEQFF. In DNA form, the CDR3 reads TGCGCCAGCAGCCGAGTGGGGGGCCGGAGCAATGAGCAGTTCTTC.

The chain links TRBV6-6 to TRBJ2-2; D is uncertain. Trimming cost V 5 bases and J 3 bases, with 10 bases left between them. Germline V lookup: CDR1 MNHNY, CDR2 SVGAGI (reference sequence). The CDR3 covers 14 residues. The DNA of the CDR3 is TGTGCCAGCAGTCCACGACAACACACCGGGGAGCTGTTTTTT. Its translation: CASSPRQHTGELFF.

The chain has TRBV7-9 and TRBJ1-2, with D possibly being TRBD1 (5 bases). CDR3 size: 14 residues. Trimming left V 1 base short and J 2 bases short, with 8 bases between. CDR1 is SEHNR and CDR2 is FQNEAQ in the germline V gene (reference sequence). DNA for the CDR3: TGTGCCAGCAGCTTAGAGGGACGGAACTATGGCTACACCTTC. It specifies CASSLEGRNYGYTF.

This clone has just one count. The genes are TRBV27 and TRBJ1-6; D not resolved. V gave up 6 bases and J gave up 10 bases, with 10 bases separating them. This CDR3 has 12 residues. Germline lookup yields CDR1 MNHEY and CDR2 SMNVEV (reference sequence). CDR3 bases: TGTGCCAGCAGGTACGGCGGGTCACCCCTCCACTTT. This translates into CASRYGGSPLHF.

The chain carries TRBV15 and TRBJ2-5; 7 nucleotides line up with TRBD2. CDR1 is LNHNV and CDR2 is YYDKDF in the germline V gene (reference sequence). With 2 bases clipped from V and 3 bases from J, the junction kept 6 bases outside the gene matches. The CDR3 loop spans 15 amino acids. This CDR3 is CATSRQSGLEETQYF. The CDR3 region has the DNA TGTGCCACCAGCAGACAGAGTGGACTAGAAGAGACCCAGTACTTC.

The chain links TRBV9 to TRBJ2-1; TRBD2 matches 7 bases. V gave up 0 bases and J gave up 5 bases; unmatched junction bases: 5. The CDR3 length is 15 residues. Germline CDR1 reads SGDLS; CDR2 reads YYNGEE. The CDR3 sequence is CASSVASSGDNEQFF. CDR3 bases: TGTGCCAGCAGCGTAGCGTCTAGCGGAGACAATGAGCAGTTCTTC. Looking up the rest from reference TRBV9 and TRBJ2-1 gives the full variable domain: DSGVTQTPKHLITATGQRVTLRCSPRSGDLSVYWYQQSLDQGLQFLIQYYNGEERAKGNILERFSAQQFPDLHSELNLSSLELGDSALYFCASSVASSGDNEQFFGPGTRLTVL.

CDR3 DNA: TGCGCCAGCAGCCAAGGACCCTATAGCAATCAGCCCCAGCATTTT. As protein: CASSQGPYSNQPQHF. This rearrangement joins TRBV4-3 to TRBJ1-5; D unresolved. Looked up from germline, CDR1 is LGHNA and CDR2 is YSLEER. CDR3 size: 15 residues. V was pared by 1 base and J by 0 bases, with 7 bases between.

This clone has a single count. V is TRBV19 and J is TRBJ2-1; 14 bases are a match to TRBD2. The CDR3 contains 14 residues. Per the germline V gene, CDR1 is LNHDA and CDR2 is SQIVND (reference sequence). Trimming removed 3 bases from V and 8 bases from J; junction bases left unmatched: 0. The CDR3 bases are TGTGCCAGTAGTATGGGACTAGCGGGAGATGAGCAGTTCTTC. It specifies CASSMGLAGDEQFF.